This T cell receptor beta chain was retrieved from a study of Ad26.COV2.S vaccination and SARS-CoV-2 variants. J was trimmed by 4 bases and V by 3 bases; bases with no gene match: 7. Per the germline V gene, CDR1 is GTSNPN and CDR2 is SVGIG (reference sequence). This CDR3 region has 15 residues. Noted treatment: some 19 received Ad26.COV2.S at low or high dose, single or two shots; about 5 received placebo; per-sample allocation not given. Day 63 following the first vaccine or placebo injection was when the samples were taken. Assay used: immunoSEQ multiplex PCR; TCRdb lists only in-frame clones, some missing. Of about 680,000 clones listed, 89% are singletons.

The chain uses TRBV30 and TRBJ2-3, with 10 bases that match TRBD1. The source material was peripheral blood, sampled in a trial of Ad26.COV2.S vaccine versus placebo. This clonotype was obtained from a person between 18 and 65 years old who received the Ad26.COV2.S COVID-19 vaccine or a placebo. The CDR3 is CAWSADRGSADTQYF. CDR3 DNA sequence: TGTGCCTGGAGCGCGGACAGGGGGTCCGCAGATACGCAGTATTTT.